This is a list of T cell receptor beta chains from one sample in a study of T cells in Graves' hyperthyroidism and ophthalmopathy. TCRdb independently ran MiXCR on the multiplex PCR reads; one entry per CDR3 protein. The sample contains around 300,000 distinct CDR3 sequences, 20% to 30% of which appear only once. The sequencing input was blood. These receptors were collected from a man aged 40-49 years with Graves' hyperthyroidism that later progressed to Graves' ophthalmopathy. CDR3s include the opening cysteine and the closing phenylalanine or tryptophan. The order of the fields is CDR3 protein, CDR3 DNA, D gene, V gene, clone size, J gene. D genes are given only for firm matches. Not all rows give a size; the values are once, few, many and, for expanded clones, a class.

CASRTSGSAFEQYF | TGTGCCAGTAGGACTAGCGGGAGTGCTTTTGAGCAGTACTTC | TRBD2 | TRBV19 | many | TRBJ2-7
CASSPPTLGGLDEQYF | TGTGCCAGCTCACCACCGACACTAGGAGGATTGGACGAGCAGTACTTC | NA | TRBV18 | many | TRBJ2-7
CASSEYNSDQPQHF | TGTGCCAGCAGTGAATATAATTCGGATCAGCCCCAGCATTTT | NA | TRBV25-1 | many | TRBJ1-5
CSARTPRGWYGYTF | TGCAGTGCTAGAACCCCTAGGGGATGGTATGGCTACACCTTC | NA | TRBV20-1 | many | TRBJ1-2
CAGQQGDADTQYF | TGTGCCGGGCAACAGGGTGATGCTGATACGCAGTATTTT | NA | TRBV6-5 | many | TRBJ2-3
CASSELGAYEQYF | TGTGCCAGCAGTGAATTGGGGGCCTACGAGCAGTACTTC | NA | TRBV2 | NA | TRBJ2-7
CASSPYPIPYEQYF | TGTGCCAGCAGCCCATATCCGATACCCTACGAGCAGTACTTC | NA | TRBV7-9 | many | TRBJ2-7
CASSSTYEQYF | TGTGCCAGCAGTTCCACCTACGAGCAGTACTTC | NA | TRBV5-1 | many | TRBJ2-7
CASRYSAISNQPQHF | TGTGCCAGCAGATACAGCGCCATTAGCAATCAGCCCCAGCATTTT | NA | TRBV6-5 | many | TRBJ1-5
CASRRTGGQPQHF | TGTGCCAGCAGACGGACAGGGGGGCAGCCCCAGCATTTT | TRBD1 | TRBV2 | many | TRBJ1-5
CASSSTLHYEQYF | TGTGCCAGCAGCTCGACCTTACACTACGAGCAGTACTTC | NA | TRBV7-9 | many | TRBJ2-7
CASSYSFGETQYF | TGTGCCAGCAGTTACTCGTTTGGAGAGACCCAGTACTTC | NA | TRBV6-5 | NA | TRBJ2-5
CSARDHGTGDHQPQHF | TGCAGTGCTAGAGATCACGGGACAGGGGATCATCAGCCCCAGCATTTT | TRBD1 | TRBV20-1 | NA | TRBJ1-5
CSASVTGTGGNSPLHF | TGCAGTGCTAGTGTAACCGGGACAGGGGGTAATTCACCCCTCCACTTT | TRBD1 | TRBV20-1 | many | TRBJ1-6
CATTGQGFTEAFF | TGTGCCACGACGGGACAGGGTTTTACTGAAGCTTTCTTT | TRBD1 | TRBV10-3 | many | TRBJ1-1
CSAYSSGRAGEQYF | TGCAGTGCTTACTCTAGCGGGAGGGCCGGGGAGCAGTACTTC | TRBD2 | TRBV20-1 | many | TRBJ2-7
CSANRASGSTDTQYF | TGCAGTGCTAACAGGGCTAGCGGGAGTACAGATACGCAGTATTTT | TRBD2 | TRBV20-1 | once | TRBJ2-3
CANTIVTGGGDYGYTF | TGTGCCAACACTATAGTTACAGGGGGCGGTGACTATGGCTACACCTTC | TRBD1 | TRBV12-3/TRBV12-4 | many | TRBJ1-2
CSARELAGNSYEQYF | TGCAGTGCTAGAGAACTAGCGGGAAACTCCTACGAGCAGTACTTC | TRBD2 | TRBV20-1 | many | TRBJ2-7
CASSFSPGGETQYF | TGTGCCAGCAGTTTCTCCCCAGGGGGGGAGACCCAGTACTTC | NA | TRBV12-3/TRBV12-4 | many | TRBJ2-5
CASSETGPYEQYF | TGCGCCAGCAGTGAAACGGGTCCCTACGAGCAGTACTTC | NA | TRBV12-3/TRBV12-4 | NA | TRBJ2-7